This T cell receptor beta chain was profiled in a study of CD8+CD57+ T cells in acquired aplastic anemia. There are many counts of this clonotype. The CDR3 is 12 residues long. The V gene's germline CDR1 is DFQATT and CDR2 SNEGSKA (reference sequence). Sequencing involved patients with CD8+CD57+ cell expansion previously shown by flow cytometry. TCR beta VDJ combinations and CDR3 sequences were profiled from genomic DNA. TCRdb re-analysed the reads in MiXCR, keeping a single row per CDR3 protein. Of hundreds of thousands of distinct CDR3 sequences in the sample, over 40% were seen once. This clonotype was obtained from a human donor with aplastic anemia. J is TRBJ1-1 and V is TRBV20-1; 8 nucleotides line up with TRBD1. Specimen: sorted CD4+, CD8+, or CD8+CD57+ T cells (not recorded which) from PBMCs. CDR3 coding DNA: TGCAGATCAGACAGGGGTGACACTGAAGCTTTCTTT. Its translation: CRSDRGDTEAFF.